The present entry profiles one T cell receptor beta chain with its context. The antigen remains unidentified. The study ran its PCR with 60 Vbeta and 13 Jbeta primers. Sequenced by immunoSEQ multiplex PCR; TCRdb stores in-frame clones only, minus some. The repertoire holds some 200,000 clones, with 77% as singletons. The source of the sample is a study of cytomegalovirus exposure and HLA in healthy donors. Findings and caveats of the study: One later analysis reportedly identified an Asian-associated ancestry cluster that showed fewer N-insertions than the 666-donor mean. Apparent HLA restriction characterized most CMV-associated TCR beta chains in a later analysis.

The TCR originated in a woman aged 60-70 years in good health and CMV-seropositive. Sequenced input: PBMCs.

CDR3 in DNA: TGCAGTGCTCGGGGAAGCTACACCTTC. The encoded protein is CSARGSYTF. J is TRBJ1-2 and V is TRBV20-1; D is uncertain. Trimming pared 5 bases from V and 9 bases from J, leaving 7 bases between. This CDR3 contains 9 residues. Germline V gene lookup returns CDR1 DFQATT and CDR2 SNEGSKA (reference sequence).